A selection of T cell receptor beta chains follows, all from one sample in a study of OX40 agonist ivuxolimab in advanced cancers. Here immunoSEQ multiplex PCR was the method, and the copy in TCRdb shows in-frame clones only, minus some. The table includes 52,000 or so clones, almost 85% detected once. The specimen comprised CD4+ or CD8+ T cells sorted from blood, sampled in a trial of the OX40 agonist ivuxolimab. Receptors originate from an adult with an advanced solid tumor such as melanoma, head and neck, liver or kidney cancer. CDR3s include the opening cysteine and the closing phenylalanine or tryptophan. Fields, in order: CDR3 DNA, CDR3 protein, clone size, V gene, D gene, J gene. D genes are given only for firm matches. Size values are once, few and many counts, or a class for expanded clones, and some rows have none.

CDR3nt: TGCGCCAGCAGCTTGGCCGTAGGGGCCGGCACAGATACGCAGTATTTT
CDR3aa: CASSLAVGAGTDTQYF
abundance: once
v_gene: TRBV5-1
d_gene: -
j_gene: TRBJ2-3

CDR3nt: TGTGCCAGCAGCCAAGATCTTACGGATACAGGTGGCTACACCTTC
CDR3aa: CASSQDLTDTGGYTF
abundance: -
v_gene: TRBV4-2
d_gene: -
j_gene: TRBJ1-2

CDR3nt: TGCGCCAGCAGTGAGTCAGCGGGAGTGAAGGAGACCCAGTACTTC
CDR3aa: CASSESAGVKETQYF
abundance: -
v_gene: TRBV10-1
d_gene: TRBD2
j_gene: TRBJ2-5

CDR3nt: TGTGCCAGTAGTAGACAGAACACTGAAGCTTTCTTT
CDR3aa: CASSRQNTEAFF
abundance: -
v_gene: TRBV19
d_gene: -
j_gene: TRBJ1-1

CDR3nt: TGTGCCACCAGCAGAGCTCTAGCCCACATCATGCCCGGCGAGCAGTACTTC
CDR3aa: CATSRALAHIMPGEQYF
abundance: -
v_gene: TRBV15
d_gene: -
j_gene: TRBJ2-7

CDR3nt: TGCAGCGTCGGAACTAGCGGGAGGGTGAGGGAGCAGTACTTC
CDR3aa: CSVGTSGRVREQYF
abundance: -
v_gene: TRBV29-1
d_gene: TRBD2
j_gene: TRBJ2-7

CDR3nt: TGTGCCTGGAGCCGCCTCCAGGCAGATACGCAGTATTTT
CDR3aa: CAWSRLQADTQYF
abundance: -
v_gene: TRBV30
d_gene: -
j_gene: TRBJ2-3

CDR3nt: TGTGCCAGCAGCTTAAGAGTTGGCACAGATACGCAGTATTTT
CDR3aa: CASSLRVGTDTQYF
abundance: -
v_gene: TRBV7-6
d_gene: -
j_gene: TRBJ2-3

CDR3nt: TGTGCCAGCAGCTTAACCGGGACAGCAAACACTGAAGCTTTCTTT
CDR3aa: CASSLTGTANTEAFF
abundance: once
v_gene: TRBV9
d_gene: TRBD1
j_gene: TRBJ1-1

CDR3nt: TGTGCCAGCAGTTCGACAGGGGCGGACTATGGCTACACCTTC
CDR3aa: CASSSTGADYGYTF
abundance: -
v_gene: TRBV5-4
d_gene: TRBD1
j_gene: TRBJ1-2

CDR3nt: TGTGCCAGCAGCCATGGGGCGGGAGGCACCGGGGAGCTGTTTTTT
CDR3aa: CASSHGAGGTGELFF
abundance: -
v_gene: TRBV4-2
d_gene: TRBD2
j_gene: TRBJ2-2

CDR3nt: TGTGCCAGCAGCCAAGAGGCGGGAGGGCCAGATACGCAGTATTTT
CDR3aa: CASSQEAGGPDTQYF
abundance: -
v_gene: TRBV16
d_gene: TRBD2
j_gene: TRBJ2-3

CDR3nt: TGTGCCAGCAGCAAGAGATTGAACACTGAAGCTTTCTTT
CDR3aa: CASSKRLNTEAFF
abundance: -
v_gene: TRBV11-3
d_gene: -
j_gene: TRBJ1-1

CDR3nt: TGTGCCAGCAGTTTTGTCGGGACAGGGTGGTCTGGTGAGCAGTTCTTC
CDR3aa: CASSFVGTGWSGEQFF
abundance: -
v_gene: TRBV28
d_gene: TRBD1
j_gene: TRBJ2-1

CDR3nt: TGTGCCAGCAGCTTTAACGCCAGGGGGGGGCAAACCCGGGGCGAGCAGTACTTC
CDR3aa: CASSFNARGGQTRGEQYF
abundance: few
v_gene: TRBV14
d_gene: -
j_gene: TRBJ2-7

CDR3nt: TGTGCCAGCAGCTGGGGCATGGACACCGGGGAGCTGTTTTTT
CDR3aa: CASSWGMDTGELFF
abundance: -
v_gene: TRBV11-3
d_gene: -
j_gene: TRBJ2-2

CDR3nt: TGCGCCAGCAGCTTGGACAGGAATGAGCAGTTCTTC
CDR3aa: CASSLDRNEQFF
abundance: -
v_gene: TRBV5-1
d_gene: -
j_gene: TRBJ2-1

CDR3nt: TGTGCCAGCACCGGGACTAGCGGAAGCGAGCAGTACTTC
CDR3aa: CASTGTSGSEQYF
abundance: once
v_gene: TRBV6-5
d_gene: TRBD2
j_gene: TRBJ2-7

CDR3nt: TGCGCCAGCAGCTTGGTTCCGGCGAGCCAAGAGACCCAGTACTTC
CDR3aa: CASSLVPASQETQYF
abundance: -
v_gene: TRBV5-1
d_gene: -
j_gene: TRBJ2-5

CDR3nt: TGTGCCAGCAGGTGGGTTTGGATTCGGTCCTACAATGAGCAGTTCTTC
CDR3aa: CASRWVWIRSYNEQFF
abundance: -
v_gene: TRBV21-1
d_gene: -
j_gene: TRBJ2-1

CDR3nt: TGTGCCAGCAGTTTATACCCCGACAGGGGGAATGGCTACACCTTC
CDR3aa: CASSLYPDRGNGYTF
abundance: -
v_gene: TRBV28
d_gene: TRBD1
j_gene: TRBJ1-2

CDR3nt: TGCAGCGTTGGTGGACAGTTTGGGGAAAATGGCTACACCTTC
CDR3aa: CSVGGQFGENGYTF
abundance: -
v_gene: TRBV29-1
d_gene: -
j_gene: TRBJ1-2

CDR3nt: TGTGCCAGCAGCTTATCGACTAGCGGTGATACGGAGCAGTTCTTC
CDR3aa: CASSLSTSGDTEQFF
abundance: -
v_gene: TRBV7-3
d_gene: TRBD2
j_gene: TRBJ2-1

CDR3nt: TGTGCCAGCAGCCCCGGGACAGGGCCGGGCTACAATGAGCAGTTCTTC
CDR3aa: CASSPGTGPGYNEQFF
abundance: once
v_gene: TRBV5-8
d_gene: TRBD1
j_gene: TRBJ2-1

CDR3nt: TGTGCCAGCAGTTTAATGGGGACAAAGAGTACAGATACGCAGTATTTT
CDR3aa: CASSLMGTKSTDTQYF
abundance: -
v_gene: TRBV27
d_gene: -
j_gene: TRBJ2-3

CDR3nt: TGTGCCAGCAGCAAGGACAGGGGAAATGGTGAGCAGTACTTC
CDR3aa: CASSKDRGNGEQYF
abundance: -
v_gene: TRBV21-1
d_gene: -
j_gene: TRBJ2-7

CDR3nt: TGTGCCAGCAGCGGGGGGACTAGCGGCACCTACGAGCAGTACTTC
CDR3aa: CASSGGTSGTYEQYF
abundance: -
v_gene: TRBV11-2
d_gene: TRBD2
j_gene: TRBJ2-7

CDR3nt: TGTGCCAGTGATAGGGGACCTGAAGCTTTCTTT
CDR3aa: CASDRGPEAFF
abundance: -
v_gene: TRBV28
d_gene: -
j_gene: TRBJ1-1

CDR3nt: TGCAGCGTAGGAGATGAAAAACTGTTTTTT
CDR3aa: CSVGDEKLFF
abundance: -
v_gene: TRBV29-1
d_gene: -
j_gene: TRBJ1-4

CDR3nt: TGTGCCAGCCGTTCTAGGGGTGGACGCACAGATACGCAGTATTTT
CDR3aa: CASRSRGGRTDTQYF
abundance: -
v_gene: TRBV27
d_gene: -
j_gene: TRBJ2-3

CDR3nt: TGTGCCTGGACCCTCTCCGCCTTTTTAGGTAGCCTCCAAGAGACCCAGTACTTC
CDR3aa: CAWTLSAFLGSLQETQYF
abundance: once
v_gene: TRBV30
d_gene: -
j_gene: TRBJ2-5

CDR3nt: TGTGCCAGCAGTTTAGGGGCTAGCGGGAGAGTCCAAGAGACCCAGTACTTC
CDR3aa: CASSLGASGRVQETQYF
abundance: few
v_gene: TRBV28
d_gene: TRBD2
j_gene: TRBJ2-5

CDR3nt: TGTGCCAGCAGCTTTCGGCTAGCGGGAGACCCTAGCCAAGAGACCCAGTACTTC
CDR3aa: CASSFRLAGDPSQETQYF
abundance: -
v_gene: TRBV5-5
d_gene: TRBD2
j_gene: TRBJ2-5

CDR3nt: TGTGCCAGCAGTGAAGCGGGAACCTACAATGAGCAGTTCTTC
CDR3aa: CASSEAGTYNEQFF
abundance: -
v_gene: TRBV2
d_gene: -
j_gene: TRBJ2-1

CDR3nt: TGTGCCAGCAGTACCCAAGGACAGGGAATCGTGAAGCAGTACTTC
CDR3aa: CASSTQGQGIVKQYF
abundance: once
v_gene: TRBV27
d_gene: TRBD1
j_gene: TRBJ2-7

CDR3nt: TGTGCCAGCAGCCGAGTGTCAGAGACCCAGTACTTC
CDR3aa: CASSRVSETQYF
abundance: -
v_gene: TRBV14
d_gene: -
j_gene: TRBJ2-5

CDR3nt: TGCGCCAGCAGCCCCGGACAGGGGGGGTACAATGAGCAGTTCTTC
CDR3aa: CASSPGQGGYNEQFF
abundance: -
v_gene: TRBV5-1
d_gene: TRBD1
j_gene: TRBJ2-1

CDR3nt: TGTGCCAGCAGTTACGGGGGCTCTGGGGCCAACGTCCTGACTTTC
CDR3aa: CASSYGGSGANVLTF
abundance: -
v_gene: TRBV6-6
d_gene: -
j_gene: TRBJ2-6

CDR3nt: TGTGCCTGGAGTGAGCCAGGGACTAATAATGAAAAACTGTTTTTT
CDR3aa: CAWSEPGTNNEKLFF
abundance: -
v_gene: TRBV30
d_gene: -
j_gene: TRBJ1-4

CDR3nt: TGTGCCAGTAGTAAATCAGGGGGCTATGACTATGGCTACACCTTC
CDR3aa: CASSKSGGYDYGYTF
abundance: once
v_gene: TRBV19
d_gene: TRBD1
j_gene: TRBJ1-2

CDR3nt: TGTGCCATCAACTGGCGGGAGGGTCCCAATGAGCAGTTCTTC
CDR3aa: CAINWREGPNEQFF
abundance: -
v_gene: TRBV10-3
d_gene: TRBD2
j_gene: TRBJ2-1

CDR3nt: TGCGCCAGCATGGTAGCGGGAAACTACAATGAGCAGTTCTTC
CDR3aa: CASMVAGNYNEQFF
abundance: -
v_gene: TRBV5-1
d_gene: TRBD2
j_gene: TRBJ2-1

CDR3nt: TGTGCCAGCAGCCTGTTAGGGACTAGCGGGAGGGCCATGACAGATACGCAGTATTTT
CDR3aa: CASSLLGTSGRAMTDTQYF
abundance: -
v_gene: TRBV14
d_gene: TRBD2
j_gene: TRBJ2-3

CDR3nt: TGTGCCAGCAGCTTGGGAAACACAGATACGCAGTATTTT
CDR3aa: CASSLGNTDTQYF
abundance: -
v_gene: TRBV5-4
d_gene: -
j_gene: TRBJ2-3

CDR3nt: TGTGCCAGCAGCTTAGTATCAGGTGAGCAGTTCTTC
CDR3aa: CASSLVSGEQFF
abundance: -
v_gene: TRBV7-8
d_gene: -
j_gene: TRBJ2-1

CDR3nt: TGTGCCAGCAGTGATCTTCAGGGAGGCCGGGAGACCCAGTACTTC
CDR3aa: CASSDLQGGRETQYF
abundance: -
v_gene: TRBV6-1
d_gene: -
j_gene: TRBJ2-5

CDR3nt: TGTGCCAGCAGGAACCTGGGGGAGGCCTCCGAGCAGTACTTC
CDR3aa: CASRNLGEASEQYF
abundance: -
v_gene: TRBV28
d_gene: -
j_gene: TRBJ2-7

CDR3nt: TGTGCCAGCAGCTTATGGGCGGGAGGATACAATGAGCAGTTCTTC
CDR3aa: CASSLWAGGYNEQFF
abundance: few
v_gene: TRBV7-2
d_gene: TRBD2
j_gene: TRBJ2-1

CDR3nt: TGTGCCAGCAGCCCGCCGGACAGACTAAATCAGCCCCAGCATTTT
CDR3aa: CASSPPDRLNQPQHF
abundance: -
v_gene: TRBV6-6
d_gene: -
j_gene: TRBJ1-5

CDR3nt: TGTGCCAGCAAACAGGGGCCGGGGAATGAGCAGTTCTTC
CDR3aa: CASKQGPGNEQFF
abundance: -
v_gene: TRBV6-5
d_gene: TRBD1
j_gene: TRBJ2-1

CDR3nt: TGTGCCAGTAGCTTCCCCATAGCGGGACTGGCGGCCGGGGAGCTGTTTTTT
CDR3aa: CASSFPIAGLAAGELFF
abundance: -
v_gene: TRBV19
d_gene: TRBD2
j_gene: TRBJ2-2

CDR3nt: TGTGCCAGCAGCCAAGATTTGGGGGGATCGGGACTCCTGTCCTACGAGCAGTACTTC
CDR3aa: CASSQDLGGSGLLSYEQYF
abundance: few
v_gene: TRBV4-2
d_gene: -
j_gene: TRBJ2-7